Following are 26 T cell receptor beta chains from one sample sequenced in a study of vaccination effects on CD4 cells after COVID-19. For these TCRs, the target antigens are not known. After expansion with viral peptide pools in the ViraFEST assay, antigen-specific CD4+ T cells were sequenced. Researchers isolated CD4+ T cells once 9 to 11 days of culture had elapsed. The individual was infected with SARS-CoV-2 between March and December 2020, as confirmed by PCR. Clones were read by immunoSEQ multiplex PCR, and TCRdb kept only the in-frame ones, dropping some. The sample shows 20,000 to 25,000 clones, around 74% of them seen only once. Material: CD4+ T cells from PBMCs cultured with a peptide pool, obtained before COVID-19 vaccination. The source is a human donor who had a prior SARS-CoV-2 infection.

The rearrangement links TRBV2 to TRBJ2-7, with TRBD1 identical over 11 bases. Germline assignment: CDR1 SNHLY and CDR2 FYNNEI. Trimming removed 6 bases from V and 4 bases from J; junction bases left unmatched: 8. This CDR3 is built from 15 residues. Here the CDR3 DNA reads TGTGCCAGCAGGTGGGGGACAGGGGGTAGTTACGAGCAGTACTTC. It translates to CASRWGTGGSYEQYF. The entire variable domain, with the rest obtained from reference TRBV2 and TRBJ2-7, is as follows: EPEVTQTPSHQVTQMGQEVILRCVPISNHLYFYWYRQILGQKVEFLVSFYNNEISEKSEIFDDQFSVERPDGSNFTLKIRSTKLEDSAMYFCASRWGTGGSYEQYFGPGTRLTVT.

The chain couples TRBV19 to TRBJ2-1; D is possibly TRBD1 (5 bases). The CDR3 contains 14 residues. Germline CDR1 reads LNHDA; CDR2 reads SQIVND (reference sequence). The V end was cut by 4 bases, the J end by 12 bases, with 19 bases between. CDR3 amino acids: CASSTRNRGRGQFF. As DNA, the CDR3 is TGTGCCAGTAGTACCAGGAATAGGGGTAGGGGGCAGTTCTTC. The full variable domain, its missing parts supplied by reference TRBV19 and TRBJ2-1, is DGGITQSPKYLFRKEGQNVTLSCEQNLNHDAMYWYRQDPGQGLRLIYYSQIVNDFQKGDIAEGYSVSREKKESFPLTVTSAQKNPTAFYLCASSTRNRGRGQFFGPGTRLTVL.

The CDR3 sequence is CASSSGRERELFF. CDR3 DNA sequence: TGTGCCAGCAGCTCGGGACGGGAGCGGGAGCTGTTTTTT. V usage is TRBV7-9 and J usage is TRBJ2-2; a weak D match, TRBD2 (6 bases). Looked up from germline, CDR1 is SEHNR and CDR2 is FQNEAQ (reference sequence). The V gene lost 4 bases and the J gene lost 9 bases, with 12 bases spanning the gap. The length of the CDR3 is 13 residues.

The table lists this clone with a few counts. The rearrangement links TRBV5-4 to TRBJ1-1; tentatively, D is TRBD1 (6 bases). The CDR3 covers 16 residues. Trimming removed 0 bases at V and 1 base at J, with 13 bases between. The germline gives CDR1 SGHNT, CDR2 YYREEE (reference sequence). The CDR3 spells CASSLGRGRGNTEAFF. The CDR3 nucleotides read TGTGCCAGCAGCTTGGGCCGGGGCAGGGGGAACACTGAAGCTTTCTTT.

The chain has TRBV29-1 and TRBJ1-4, with 11 bases identical to TRBD1. V shed 7 bases and J 8 bases; nucleotides not matched to a gene: 6. This CDR3 has 13 amino acids. Looked up from germline, CDR1 is SQVTM and CDR2 is ANQGSEA. The CDR3 DNA reads as TGCAGCGCTGGACAGGGGGCCTGGGAAAAACTGTTTTTT. Translated, it gives CSAGQGAWEKLFF.

The V and J genes are TRBV5-1 and TRBJ2-2, with a tentative D call TRBD1 (7 bases). The V gene lost 4 bases and the J gene lost 7 bases, with 17 bases spanning the gap. The CDR3 consists of 15 residues. Per germline, CDR1 SGHRS and CDR2 YFSETQ. Here the CDR3 reads CASSQLTGEVGELFF. CDR3 sequence (DNA): TGCGCCAGCAGCCAACTTACAGGGGAGGTCGGGGAGCTGTTTTTT.

The table lists this clone with a count of one. The chain uses TRBV9 and TRBJ1-1, with D possibly TRBD1 on 6 matching bases. V dropped 4 bases and J dropped 6 bases, with 13 bases sitting between them. Germline values: CDR1 SGDLS, CDR2 YYNGEE. This CDR3 is 13 amino acids long. The CDR3 spells CASSPSGAAEAFF. The CDR3 nucleotides read TGTGCCAGCAGCCCCTCAGGGGCGGCTGAAGCTTTCTTT.

The CDR3 DNA sequence: TGTGCCAGCAGTTACGCTGGGGTCACTGAAAAACTGTTTTTT. Translated, it gives CASSYAGVTEKLFF. This rearrangement joins TRBV6-6 to TRBJ1-4; D gene unclear. The ends were cut back, 2 bases at V and 7 bases at J, with 11 bases in the middle. CDR1 and CDR2 (germline): MNHNY, SVGAGI (reference sequence). CDR3 length: 14 amino acids.

This clone appeared a few times. The CDR3 bases are TGTGCCAGCAGTGATACAGGGGGAGCGGGAGTCTTTTACGAGCAGTACTTC. Its translation is CASSDTGGAGVFYEQYF. The J gene is TRBJ2-7, the V gene TRBV6-2 or TRBV6-3, with D perhaps being TRBD1 or TRBD2 (8 bases each). Deletions cut 5 bases from V and 4 bases from J, with 24 bases between. CDR1 is MNHEY, CDR2 SVGEGT, per germline. The length of the CDR3 is 17 residues.

The chain recombines TRBV2 with TRBJ2-2; no definite D call. V shed 4 bases and J shed 0 bases, with 6 bases lying between them. Germline CDR1 SNHLY, CDR2 FYNNEI. The CDR3 contains 14 residues. This CDR3 is CASSGRTNTGELFF. DNA for the CDR3: TGTGCCAGCAGTGGCCGGACGAACACCGGGGAGCTGTTTTTT.

The chain links TRBV5-4 to TRBJ2-5; no clear D gene. V lost 0 bases and J lost 5, with 5 bases in between. The CDR3 runs 12 residues. The germline CDR1 and CDR2 sequences are SGHNT and YYREEE (reference sequence). The CDR3 coding sequence is TGTGCCAGCAGCTTGGCCCGGGAGACCCAGTACTTC. This sequence encodes CASSLARETQYF.

This clone was counted between two and nine times. The CDR3 sequence is CASSLTRRVVYQPQHF. The CDR3 DNA follows: TGTGCCAGCAGCTTGACAAGGAGGGTCGTTTATCAGCCCCAGCATTTT. V usage is TRBV2 and J usage is TRBJ1-5, with D unclear. The CDR3 consists of 16 residues. V lost 6 bases, J lost 5 bases, and 20 bases lay in between. CDR1 is SNHLY and CDR2 is FYNNEI in the germline V gene.

The chain couples TRBV5-8 to TRBJ1-2; TRBD1 agrees at 7 bases. Trimming removed 4 bases from V and 5 bases from J; junction bases left unmatched: 8. CDR1 is SGHTS, CDR2 YDEGEE, per germline. This CDR3 has 14 amino acids. DNA for the CDR3: TGTGCCAGCAGCCGACAGGGCTTTTGGTATGGCTACACCTTC. It translates to CASSRQGFWYGYTF.

The chain has TRBV19 and TRBJ2-5; 8 bases line up with TRBD2. J was trimmed by 2 bases and V by 5 bases; bases with no gene match: 7. The CDR3 is made up of 15 amino acids. Per germline, CDR1 LNHDA and CDR2 SQIVND (reference sequence). This CDR3 is CASSPREGRQETQYF. The CDR3 DNA reads TGTGCCAGTAGTCCCCGGGAGGGAAGGCAAGAGACCCAGTACTTC.

The rearrangement joins TRBV7-2 to TRBJ2-2, with D perhaps TRBD1 or TRBD2 (6 bases each). V was cut by 4 bases and J by 6 bases, with 18 bases left in between. Germline V gene sequence: CDR1 SGHTA, CDR2 FQGNSA. The CDR3 loop spans 16 amino acids. The CDR3 loop is CASSSGASNRAGELFF. In DNA form, the CDR3 reads TGTGCCAGCAGCTCGGGGGCCTCAAACAGGGCCGGGGAGCTGTTTTTT.

The rearrangement links TRBV5-6 to TRBJ1-2, with D unclear. CDR3 length: 12 amino acids. Trimming removed 6 bases from V and 8 bases from J, with 14 bases in between. Germline loops: CDR1 SGHDT, CDR2 YYEEEE. CDR3 DNA: TGTGCCAGCACTTTAAGGCTGGGGGGCTACACCTTC. Translating gives CASTLRLGGYTF.

This clone was seen a handful of times. This sequence joins TRBV6-5 and TRBJ1-5; D perhaps matches TRBD1 (5 bases). V was pared by 10 bases and J by 10 bases, with 23 bases between. The germline V gene has CDR1 MNHEY and CDR2 SVGAGI. CDR3 length: 14 residues. CDR3 residues: CAISLDGTIRPQHF. Here the CDR3 DNA reads TGTGCCATATCTTTGGACGGGACTATCCGCCCCCAGCATTTT.

The V call is TRBV6-2 or TRBV6-3, the J call TRBJ2-3; 9 bases map to TRBD2. Per the germline V gene, CDR1 is MNHEY and CDR2 is SVGEGT. The CDR3 loop spans 19 amino acids. Trimming cost V 0 bases and J 4 bases; bases outside gene matches: 14. The DNA for the CDR3 is TGTGCCAGCAGTTACTCGATAGGCAGCGGGGGGCCCCGAGCAGATACGCAGTATTTT. This gives the protein CASSYSIGSGGPRADTQYF.

This chain links TRBV5-1 with TRBJ2-5; no clear D gene. The CDR3 is 13 amino acids. Trimming pared 1 base from V and 4 bases from J, leaving 8 bases between. In germline, CDR1 is SGHRS, CDR2 YFSETQ. DNA for the CDR3: TGCGCCAGCAGCTTGTTGTGGGGAGAGACCCAGTACTTC. It specifies CASSLLWGETQYF.

The table lists this clone with a few counts. The chain links TRBV4-1 to TRBJ2-7, with D possibly called TRBD1 or TRBD2 (6 bases each). The CDR3 contains 15 residues. Germline CDR1 reads MGHRA; CDR2 reads YSYEKL. V lost 1 base, J lost 4 bases, and 14 bases lay in between. CDR3 DNA sequence: TGCGCCAGCAGCCAAGGTGGAGGGGGAGGATACGAGCAGTACTTC. Protein: CASSQGGGGGYEQYF.

This clone has only one observation. The gene calls are TRBV10-1 and TRBJ2-3; D call uncertain. CDR1 is WNHNN and CDR2 is SYGVQD in the germline V gene (reference sequence). Trimming left V 11 bases short and J 2 bases short, with 14 bases between. This CDR3 contains 13 residues. The CDR3 spells CAPLRPDTDTQYF. The DNA for the CDR3 is TGCGCCCCCTTAAGGCCCGACACAGATACGCAGTATTTT.

V usage is TRBV7-9 and J usage is TRBJ2-3; 9 nucleotides match TRBD2. Germline V CDR1 and CDR2: SEHNR, FQNEAQ (reference sequence). Trimming took 3 bases from V and 2 from J; bases not matched to a gene: 9. This CDR3 contains 17 residues. The CDR3 nucleotides read TGTGCCAGCAGCTTTGGGCGGGGGGGCCTTGACACAGATACGCAGTATTTT. Protein sequence: CASSFGRGGLDTDTQYF.

The DNA of the CDR3 is TGTGCCAGCGCCACTAATTCCCTCGATCAGCCCCAGCATTTT. Encoded protein: CASATNSLDQPQHF. The gene calls are TRBV2 and TRBJ1-5; D uncertain. The CDR3 sequence is 14 residues long. Trimming shortened V by 8 bases and J by 5 bases, and 16 bases separated the two germline ends. CDR1 and CDR2 from the germline V gene are SNHLY and FYNNEI.

V gene TRBV6-1 combines with J gene TRBJ1-2; D is unclear. Trimming shortened V by 3 bases and J by 4 bases, and 6 bases separated the two germline ends. Germline CDR1 MNHNS, CDR2 SASEGT. CDR3 length: 12 amino acids. CDR3 loop: CASSELTYGYTF. CDR3 nucleotide sequence: TGTGCCAGCAGTGAGCTTACCTATGGCTACACCTTC.

The CDR3 nucleotides are TGTGCCAGTGCGGGACTAGTGGGAAGCTACAATGAGCAGTTCTTC. This codes for CASAGLVGSYNEQFF. The genes are TRBV19 and TRBJ2-1; TRBD2 matches 8 bases. Germline V gives CDR1 LNHDA, CDR2 SQIVND (reference sequence). This CDR3 has 15 residues. Trimming removed 8 bases from V and 3 bases from J; junction bases left unmatched: 9. Drawing the rest from reference TRBV19 and TRBJ2-1, the complete variable domain is DGGITQSPKYLFRKEGQNVTLSCEQNLNHDAMYWYRQDPGQGLRLIYYSQIVNDFQKGDIAEGYSVSREKKESFPLTVTSAQKNPTAFYLCASAGLVGSYNEQFFGPGTRLTVL.

The V call is TRBV6-5, the J call TRBJ1-2; possible D gene TRBD1, 5 bases. The CDR3 is 12 residues long. Germline-derived CDR1 and CDR2 are MNHEY and SVGAGI. The V and J ends lost 6 bases and 8 bases respectively, with 13 bases between them. The CDR3 nucleotides are TGTGCCAGCAGGTCTACGAGGGGCGGCTACACCTTC. As protein: CASRSTRGGYTF.